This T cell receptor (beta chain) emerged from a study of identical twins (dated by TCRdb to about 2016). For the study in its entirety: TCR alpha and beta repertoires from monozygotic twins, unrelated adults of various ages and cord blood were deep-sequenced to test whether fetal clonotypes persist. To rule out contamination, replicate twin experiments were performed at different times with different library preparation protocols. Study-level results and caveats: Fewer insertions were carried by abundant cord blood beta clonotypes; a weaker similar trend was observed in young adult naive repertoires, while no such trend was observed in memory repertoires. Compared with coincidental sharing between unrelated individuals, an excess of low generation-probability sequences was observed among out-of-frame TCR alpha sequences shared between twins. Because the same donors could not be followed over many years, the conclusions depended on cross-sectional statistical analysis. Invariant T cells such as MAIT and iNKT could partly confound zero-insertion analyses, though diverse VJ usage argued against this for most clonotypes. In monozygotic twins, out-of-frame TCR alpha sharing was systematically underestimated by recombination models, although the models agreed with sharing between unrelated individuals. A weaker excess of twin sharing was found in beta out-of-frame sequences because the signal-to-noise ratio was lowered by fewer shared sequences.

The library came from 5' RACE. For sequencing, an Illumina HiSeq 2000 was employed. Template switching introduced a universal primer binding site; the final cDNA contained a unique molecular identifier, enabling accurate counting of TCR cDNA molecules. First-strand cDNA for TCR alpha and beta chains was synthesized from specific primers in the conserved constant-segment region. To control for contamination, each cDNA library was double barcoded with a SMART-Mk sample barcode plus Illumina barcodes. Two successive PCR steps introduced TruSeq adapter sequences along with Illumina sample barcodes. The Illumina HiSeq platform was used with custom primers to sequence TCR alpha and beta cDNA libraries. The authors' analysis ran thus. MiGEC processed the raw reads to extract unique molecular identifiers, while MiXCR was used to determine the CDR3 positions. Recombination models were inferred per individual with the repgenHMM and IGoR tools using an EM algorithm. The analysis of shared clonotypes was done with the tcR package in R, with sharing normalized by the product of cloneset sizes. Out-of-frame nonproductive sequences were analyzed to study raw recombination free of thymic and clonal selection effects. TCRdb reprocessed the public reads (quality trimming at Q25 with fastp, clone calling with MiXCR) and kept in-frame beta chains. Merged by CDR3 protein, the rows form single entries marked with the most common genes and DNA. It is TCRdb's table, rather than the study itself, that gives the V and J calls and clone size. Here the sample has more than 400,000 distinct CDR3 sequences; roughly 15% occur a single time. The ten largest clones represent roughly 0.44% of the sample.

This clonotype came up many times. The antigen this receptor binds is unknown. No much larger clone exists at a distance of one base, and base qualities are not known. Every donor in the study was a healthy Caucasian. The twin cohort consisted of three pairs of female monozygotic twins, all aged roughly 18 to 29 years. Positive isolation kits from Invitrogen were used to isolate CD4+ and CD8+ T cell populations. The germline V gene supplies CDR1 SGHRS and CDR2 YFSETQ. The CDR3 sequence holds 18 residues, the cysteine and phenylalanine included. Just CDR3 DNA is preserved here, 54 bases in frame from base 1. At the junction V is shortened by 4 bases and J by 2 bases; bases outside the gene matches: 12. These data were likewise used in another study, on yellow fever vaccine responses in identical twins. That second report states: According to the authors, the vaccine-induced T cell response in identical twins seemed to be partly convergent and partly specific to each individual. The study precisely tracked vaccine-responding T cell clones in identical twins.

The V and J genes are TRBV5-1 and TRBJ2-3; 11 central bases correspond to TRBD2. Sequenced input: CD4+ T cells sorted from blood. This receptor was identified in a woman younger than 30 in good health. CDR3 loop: CASSLDGLAGRFTDTQYF. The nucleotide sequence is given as TGCGCCAGCAGCCTGGATGGACTAGCGGGCCGCTTCACAGATACGCAGTATTTT. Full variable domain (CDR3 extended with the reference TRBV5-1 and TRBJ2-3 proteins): KAGVTQTPRYLIKTRGQQVTLSCSPISGHRSVSWYQQTPGQGLQFLFEYFSETQRNKGNFPGRFSGRQFSNSRSEMNVSTLELGDSALYLCASSLDGLAGRFTDTQYFGPGTRLTVL.